Shown below are 15 T cell receptor beta chains from a single sample sequenced in a study of cytomegalovirus exposure and HLA in healthy donors. The PCR ran on 60 Vbeta and 13 Jbeta primers. The repertoire was sequenced with immunoSEQ multiplex PCR; TCRdb's copy has only in-frame clones and lacks some. The sample includes about 60,000 clones, around four fifths seen only once; the top ten take 1.6%. The sequencing sample was made of PBMCs. Receptors originate from a young man in good health and CMV-seronegative.

The CDR3 loop is CAISLAGEDSEQFF. The CDR3 DNA follows: TGTGCCATCAGTCTAGCGGGGGAGGACTCTGAGCAGTTCTTC. V gene TRBV10-3 combines with J gene TRBJ2-1, with 10 bases matching TRBD2. From germline, CDR1 is ENHRY and CDR2 SYGVKD. The CDR3 spans 14 residues. After removal of 5 bases from V and 9 bases from J, the junction contained 7 bases not matched to a gene.

This clone came up once. The rearrangement uses TRBV6-1 and TRBJ2-5; 12 nucleotides line up with TRBD2. CDR1 and CDR2 from the germline V gene are MNHNS and SASEGT. The CDR3 loop spans 14 amino acids. J lost 5 bases, V lost 4 bases, and 2 bases had no gene match. The DNA for the CDR3 is TGTGCCAGCAGTGGACTAGCGGGGGTCGAGACCCAGTACTTC. The encoded protein is CASSGLAGVETQYF.

This clone has only one observation. The rearrangement uses TRBV5-5 and TRBJ2-7; D ambiguous. From germline, CDR1 is SGHKS and CDR2 YYEKEE (reference sequence). The CDR3 runs 13 residues. V dropped 3 bases and J dropped 0 bases, with 7 bases sitting between them. The DNA for the CDR3 is TGTGCCAGCAGCTGGGCAGGCTCCTACGAGCAGTACTTC. Its translation: CASSWAGSYEQYF.

The V gene is TRBV5-1, the J gene TRBJ2-2, with TRBD2 matching 8 bases. Losses at the gene ends were 4 bases for V and 6 bases for J; bases not matched to a gene: 8. Germline-derived CDR1 and CDR2 are SGHRS and YFSETQ. CDR3 size: 15 residues. CDR3 sequence: CASSPGGVFAGELFF. The CDR3 DNA sequence: TGCGCCAGCAGCCCCGGGGGGGTTTTTGCCGGGGAGCTGTTTTTT.

The rearrangement links TRBV5-1 to TRBJ2-7; D is perhaps TRBD2 (6 bases). The ends were cut back, 5 bases at V and 1 base at J, with 10 bases in the middle. Germline V gene data show CDR1 as SGHRS and CDR2 as YFSETQ. The CDR3 is 13 residues long. The CDR3 loop reads CASRISGSYEQYF. Here the CDR3 DNA reads TGCGCCAGCAGGATTAGCGGATCCTACGAGCAGTACTTC.

The chain links TRBV28 to TRBJ1-2; TRBD1 is a possible D gene (5 bases). The CDR3 is 17 residues long. V lost 6 bases and J 4 bases, leaving 24 bases between the germline ends. CDR1 is MDHEN, CDR2 SYDVKM, per germline. CDR3 sequence (DNA): TGTGCCAGCAGCCCCTCATCGACATCGGGGGTTATCTATGGCTACACCTTC. It yields the protein CASSPSSTSGVIYGYTF.

J is TRBJ2-3 and V is TRBV2; TRBD2 aligns across 11 bases. The germline V gene encodes CDR1 SNHLY and CDR2 FYNNEI. V lost 4 bases, J lost 6 bases, and 3 bases stayed unmatched. The CDR3 has 14 amino acids. The CDR3 DNA is TGTGCCAGCAGTGTAGCGGGAGGGAGGGATACGCAGTATTTT. Protein product: CASSVAGGRDTQYF.

This sequence joins TRBV29-1 and TRBJ1-4, with 9 bases matching TRBD1. Germline-derived CDR1 and CDR2 are SQVTM and ANQGSEA. The ends lost 5 bases at V and 7 bases at J; junction bases unmatched: 8. CDR3 length: 14 residues. The CDR3 loop reads CSVKSADRGEKLFF. As DNA, the CDR3 is TGCAGCGTTAAATCTGCGGACAGGGGTGAAAAACTGTTTTTT.

This chain links TRBV9 with TRBJ2-3; D is perhaps TRBD2 (6 bases). The CDR3 is 13 residues long. The germline V gene encodes CDR1 SGDLS and CDR2 YYNGEE. The V gene lost 7 bases and the J gene lost 6 bases, with 15 bases spanning the gap. CDR3 residues: CASSYPGADTQYF. CDR3 coding DNA: TGTGCCAGCTCGTATCCGGGAGCGGATACGCAGTATTTT.

The gene calls are TRBV4-1 and TRBJ2-7; 9 nucleotides agree with TRBD2. The V segment lost 4 bases and the J segment 4 bases; nucleotides outside the gene matches: 11. From germline, CDR1 is MGHRA and CDR2 YSYEKL. The CDR3 is 16 residues long. CDR3 amino acids: CASSPRAGGRRYEQYF. CDR3 DNA: TGCGCCAGCAGCCCACGAGCGGGGGGAAGAAGGTACGAGCAGTACTTC.

The genes are TRBV27 and TRBJ2-7, with D possibly matching TRBD1 (5 bases). CDR1 is MNHEY and CDR2 is SMNVEV in the germline V gene (reference sequence). This CDR3 is built from 18 residues. V was trimmed by 5 bases and J by 2 bases, leaving 25 bases between them. The DNA of the CDR3 is TGTGCCAGCAGTCCGAATTGGCAGATCGACAGAGATCCCTACGAGCAGTACTTC. Its translation is CASSPNWQIDRDPYEQYF.

This chain uses TRBV28 with TRBJ1-6; the match to TRBD1 covers 7 bases. In germline, CDR1 is MDHEN, CDR2 SYDVKM. Trimming took 6 bases from V and 7 from J; bases not matched to a gene: 6. CDR3 length: 14 residues. DNA for the CDR3: TGTGCCAGCAGCCCCGACAGGGACAATTCACCCCTCCACTTT. It specifies CASSPDRDNSPLHF. Full variable domain (missing parts from reference TRBV28 and TRBJ1-6): DVKVTQSSRYLVKRTGEKVFLECVQDMDHENMFWYRQDPGLGLRLIYFSYDVKMKEKGDIPEGYSVSREKKERFSLILESASTNQTSMYLCASSPDRDNSPLHFGNGTRLTVT.

The chain links TRBV11-2 to TRBJ2-7; D is possibly TRBD2 (6 bases). The germline gives CDR1 SGHAT, CDR2 FQNNGV. This CDR3 is 14 amino acids long. V dropped 5 bases and J dropped 4 bases, with 15 bases sitting between them. CDR3 residues: CASSRLSAGYEQYF. In DNA, the CDR3 is TGTGCCAGCAGCCGCCTCTCAGCGGGTTACGAGCAGTACTTC.

V and J are TRBV10-3 and TRBJ1-2, with 7 positions matching TRBD1. Trimming at V came to 0 bases and at J to 5 bases, leaving 6 bases not matched to a gene. In germline, CDR1 is ENHRY, CDR2 SYGVKD. CDR3 length: 15 amino acids. The CDR3 protein is CAISESTGSRYGYTF. CDR3 nucleotide sequence: TGTGCCATCAGTGAGTCGACAGGGAGTAGGTATGGCTACACCTTC.

V usage is TRBV7-2 and J usage is TRBJ2-1; 9 bases line up with TRBD2. V gave up 1 base and J gave up 8 bases; unmatched junction bases: 6. The CDR3 contains 15 residues. Germline CDR1 and CDR2: SGHTA and FQGNSA. CDR3 region: CASSLGASGVYEQFF. As DNA, the CDR3 is TGTGCCAGCAGCTTAGGGGCTAGCGGGGTCTATGAGCAGTTCTTC.